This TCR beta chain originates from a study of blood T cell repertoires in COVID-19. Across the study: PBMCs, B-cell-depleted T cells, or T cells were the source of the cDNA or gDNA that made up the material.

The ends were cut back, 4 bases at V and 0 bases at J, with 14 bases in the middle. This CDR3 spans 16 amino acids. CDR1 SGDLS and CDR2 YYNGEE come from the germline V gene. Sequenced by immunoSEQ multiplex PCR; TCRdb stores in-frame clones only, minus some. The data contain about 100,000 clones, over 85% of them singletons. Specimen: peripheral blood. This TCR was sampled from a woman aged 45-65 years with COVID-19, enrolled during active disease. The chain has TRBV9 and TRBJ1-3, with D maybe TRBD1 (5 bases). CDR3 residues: CASSIGQSLSGNTIYF. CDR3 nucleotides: TGTGCCAGCAGCATCGGACAATCCCTCTCTGGAAACACCATATATTTT.